This TCR beta chain was found in a study of identical twins. With 5 bases clipped from V and 7 bases from J, the junction kept 7 bases outside the gene matches. The CDR3 has 14 amino acids. Per the germline V gene, CDR1 is SGHDT and CDR2 is YYEEEE. This clonotype was seen more than once but under ten times. MiXCR was run by TCRdb on the 5' RACE reads, yielding one entry per CDR3 protein. This table holds hundreds of thousands of distinct CDR3 sequences, 6% to 8.5% found once. These data were also reused for a study on yellow fever vaccine responses in identical twins.

This sequence originates from a woman aged 18-35 years in good health. The specimen was CD8+ T cells sorted from blood. The V and J genes are TRBV5-6 and TRBJ2-4; 9 positions match TRBD1. The CDR3 DNA reads TGTGCCAGCAGTTTCACAGGGGGCGGGAACATTCAGTACTTC. Amino acid sequence: CASSFTGGGNIQYF.